This TCR beta chain was identified during a study of beta chain features in type 1 diabetes. Findings and caveats of the study: TCRB CDR3 length was moderately but significantly reduced in all four CD4+ subsets of Type 1 diabetes patients. Type 1 diabetes patients showed fewer insertions and more deletions at VDJ junctions.

In its sample, this clone was seen a few times. Its target is unknown. At the DNA level, this CDR3 is encoded by other sequences in the same sample as well. Expressed TCRB transcripts were sequenced because the entire RNA isolate underwent reverse transcription. TCRdb's table, derived via immunoSEQ multiplex PCR, lists solely in-frame clones and lacks some. The sample yields around 690,000 clones, roughly 12% seen once. This CDR3 is 13 amino acids long. Trimming shortened V by 0 bases and J by 3 bases, and 5 bases separated the two germline ends. Germline CDR1 reads MNHEY; CDR2 reads SMNVEV (reference sequence). Stem cell-like memory, regulatory, central memory and naive CD4+ cells were sorted via CD45RO/CCR7/CD25/CD127/CD95/CD27.

Sequencing used naive CD4+ T cells from blood. This sequence joins TRBV27 and TRBJ1-2; no reliable D call. This clonotype was sampled from a man younger than 40 with type 1 diabetes. The CDR3 spells CASSLSRDYGYTF. The CDR3 DNA reads as TGTGCCAGCAGTTTATCCCGGGACTATGGCTACACCTTC.